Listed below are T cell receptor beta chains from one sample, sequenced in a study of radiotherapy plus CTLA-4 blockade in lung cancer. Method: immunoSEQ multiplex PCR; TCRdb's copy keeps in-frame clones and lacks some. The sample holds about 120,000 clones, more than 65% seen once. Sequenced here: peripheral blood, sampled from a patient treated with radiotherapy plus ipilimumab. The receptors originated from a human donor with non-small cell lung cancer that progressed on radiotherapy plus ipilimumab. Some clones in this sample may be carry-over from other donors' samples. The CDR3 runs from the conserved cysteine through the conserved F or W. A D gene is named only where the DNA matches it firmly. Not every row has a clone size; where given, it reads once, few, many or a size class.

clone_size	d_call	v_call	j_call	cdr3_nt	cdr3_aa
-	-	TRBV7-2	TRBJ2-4	TGTGCCAGCAGCGATGACAGGGGAGGGGGAAACATTCAGTACTTC	CASSDDRGGGNIQYF
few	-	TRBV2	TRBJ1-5	TGTGCCAGCAGCGTCCAGAGCAATCAGCCCCAGCATTTT	CASSVQSNQPQHF
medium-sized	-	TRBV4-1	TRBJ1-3	TGCGCCAGCAGCCAAGAACAGGGTGAAAACACCATATATTTT	CASSQEQGENTIYF
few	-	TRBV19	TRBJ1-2	TGTGCCAGTAGGTCTCCCGGGGCCGCTAACTATGGCTACACCTTC	CASRSPGAANYGYTF
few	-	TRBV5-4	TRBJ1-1	TGTGCCAGTACGGACGGGGGGTTTGTGAACACTGAAGCTTTCTTT	CASTDGGFVNTEAFF
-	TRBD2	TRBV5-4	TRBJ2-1	TGTGCCAGCAGCTTGACCCCCGGGACTAGCGGGAACAATGAGCAGTTCTTC	CASSLTPGTSGNNEQFF
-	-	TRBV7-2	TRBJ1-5	TGTGCCAGCAGCTCGCGGACAGGCAATCAGCCCCAGCATTTT	CASSSRTGNQPQHF
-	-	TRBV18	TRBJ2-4	TGTGCCAGCTCACCCCCGAATCCGGGGCATAGGACCAAAAACATTCAGTACTTC	CASSPPNPGHRTKNIQYF
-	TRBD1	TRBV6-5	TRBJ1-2	TGTGCCAGCAGTGCCCGGAGGGACAGACCCTATGGCTACACCTTC	CASSARRDRPYGYTF
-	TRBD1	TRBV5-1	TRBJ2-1	TGCGCCAGCAGCTCCAACAGGGGATCCTACAATGAGCAGTTCTTC	CASSSNRGSYNEQFF
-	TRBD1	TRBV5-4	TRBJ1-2	TGTGCCAGCAGCTCCGGGACAGGGGACCGGGGTGGCTACACCTTC	CASSSGTGDRGGYTF
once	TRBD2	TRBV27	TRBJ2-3	TGTGCCAGCAGTCCCCTCGGGTCTTTAGCGGGGGGTGTAGATACGCAGTATTTT	CASSPLGSLAGGVDTQYF
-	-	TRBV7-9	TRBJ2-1	TGTGCCAGCAGCGGACCACGGTATGAGCAGTTCTTC	CASSGPRYEQFF
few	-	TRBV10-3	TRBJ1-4	TGTGCCATCAGTGAGTCAGGGGCACGAATGGCGGAAAAACTGTTTTTT	CAISESGARMAEKLFF
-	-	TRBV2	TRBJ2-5	TGTGCCGGTGGCGAGGTCATGACCCAGTACTTC	CAGGEVMTQYF
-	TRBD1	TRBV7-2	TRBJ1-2	TGTGCCAGCAGCTCCACGGACAGGGTCTATGGCTACACCTTC	CASSSTDRVYGYTF